These 15 T cell receptor beta chains share one sample of origin, sequenced in a study of T cells in women clearing cervical HPV infection. The data were produced by immunoSEQ multiplex PCR, yet TCRdb's version contains in-frame clones alone and is incomplete. The data include tens of thousands of clones; the top ten clones carry around 10%. The sample was blood buffy coat. The receptors were sampled from a woman aged 18-70 years with a cervical HPV16 infection that either progressed to CIN3+ or cleared (not recorded which).

A word on this clone: The read ends 3 residues early relative to the CDR3; the germline J gene fills the gap. V usage is TRBV20-1 and J usage is TRBJ2-7, with D perhaps TRBD2 (6 bases). The CDR3 has 13 residues. The germline CDR1 and CDR2 sequences are DFQATT and SNEGSKA (reference sequence). Between the trimmed V and J ends, which lost 3 bases and 0 bases, there was a span of 9 bases. The CDR3 sequence is CSASSGTSYEQYF. The sequenced part of the CDR3 DNA is TGCAGTGCTAGTAGCGGAACCTCCTACGAG.

As to this clone: The read falls 3 residues short of the CDR3 end, and the missing part is taken from the germline J gene. The rearrangement joins TRBV6-1 to TRBJ2-1; 7 bases map to TRBD1. V lost 2 bases and J lost 7; bases outside the gene matches: 8. This CDR3 region has 15 residues. Germline CDR1 reads MNHNS; CDR2 reads SASEGT. CDR3: CASSEQRTGGNEQFF. The sequenced CDR3 bases are TGTGCCAGCAGTGAACAAAGGACAGGTGGGAATGAG.

A remark on this clone: Read coverage stops 3 residues before the CDR3 terminus; the germline J gene supplies the remainder. The V gene is TRBV5-5, the J gene TRBJ2-2, with 7 positions matching TRBD1. The CDR3 has 15 amino acids. V was clipped by 4 bases and J by 7 bases; unmatched bases: 10. The germline V gene encodes CDR1 SGHKS and CDR2 YYEKEE (reference sequence). The sequenced part of the CDR3 DNA is TGTGCCAGCAGCCCCACGACAGGGTCCATCGGGGAG. Translation: CASSPTTGSIGE. The complete CDR3 sequence is CASSPTTGSIGELFF. The full variable domain, rest sourced from reference TRBV5-5 and TRBJ2-2, is DAGVTQSPTHLIKTRGQQVTLRCSPISGHKSVSWYQQVLGQGPQFIFQYYEKEERGRGNFPDRFSARQFPNYSSELNVNALLLGDSALYLCASSPTTGSIGELFFGEGSRLTVL.

Comment on this clone: From the germline J gene comes the end of the CDR3, since the read stops 3 residues before it. This chain links TRBV29-1 with TRBJ1-1, with 12 positions matching TRBD1. The germline CDR1 and CDR2 sequences are SQVTM and ANQGSEA. V shed 4 bases, J shed 4 bases, and the junction held 7 bases outside the gene matches. This CDR3 contains 15 residues. The sequenced CDR3 bases are TGCAGCGTTGGGGGGACAGGGGGCTGGATCACTGAA. This codes for CSVGGTGGWITE. The whole CDR3 reads CSVGGTGGWITEAFF.

Details on this clone: The read stops 3 residues short of the end of the CDR3; the missing end is completed from the germline J gene. The chain joins TRBV7-2 to TRBJ2-4; possibly TRBD1 for D (5 bases). This CDR3 has 15 amino acids. Per the germline V gene, CDR1 is SGHTA and CDR2 is FQGNSA. With 0 bases removed from V and 9 bases from J, the gap between germline ends came to 15 bases. The CDR3 is CASSLALGQSGIQYF. The DNA read from the CDR3 is TGTGCCAGCAGCTTAGCGCTGGGGCAATCGGGCATT.

About this clone itself: The read terminates 3 residues before the CDR3 end, so the remaining end is supplied by the germline J gene. The chain is built from TRBV2 and TRBJ2-2; 8 bases match TRBD2. V trimming: 6 bases; J trimming: 5 bases; junction bases outside the gene matches: 8. Germline CDR1 and CDR2: SNHLY and FYNNEI. The CDR3 totals 15 residues. The CDR3 DNA, read in part, is TGTGCCAGCAGGCTCAGCGGGGGAGGAACCGGGGAG. This translates into CASRLSGGGTGE. The full-length CDR3 reads as CASRLSGGGTGELFF.

On this clone itself: The CDR3 goes on 3 residues after the read ends, and that part is filled in from the germline J gene. The J gene is TRBJ2-3, the V gene TRBV20-1; a weak D match, TRBD2 (6 bases). V was clipped by 0 bases and J by 8 bases, with 15 bases between them. The CDR3 consists of 14 residues. From germline, CDR1 is DFQATT and CDR2 SNEGSKA (reference sequence). The CDR3 loop is CSARDVAEGATQYF. The covered CDR3 bases are TGCAGTGCTAGAGATGTAGCGGAGGGAGCTACG.

The CDR3 sequence: CASSGRTGGLYGYTF. The covered CDR3 bases are TGTGCCAGCAGCGGGCGGACAGGGGGCCTATATGGC. The chain employs TRBV7-2 and TRBJ1-2; 11 bases are a match to TRBD1. Read coverage stops 3 residues before the CDR3 terminus; the germline J gene supplies the remainder. Germline CDR1 and CDR2: SGHTA and FQGNSA. This CDR3 comprises 15 residues. The ends lost 5 bases at V and 5 bases at J; junction bases unmatched: 7.

Details on this clone: The observed sequence ends 3 residues before the CDR3 terminus, with the missing tail filled in from the germline J gene. The chain carries TRBV29-1 and TRBJ2-7; TRBD2 matches 7 bases. CDR3 size: 13 residues. The germline V gene has CDR1 SQVTM and CDR2 ANQGSEA. Unmatched junction bases numbered 13, after V lost 8 bases and J lost 6 bases. The part of the CDR3 DNA that was read is TGCAGCTACCACTGGGGGACTACCTCCGAG. Residues: CSYHWGTTSE. The entire CDR3 reads CSYHWGTTSEQYF.

About this clone itself: Read sequence stops 3 residues before the CDR3 end, and the germline J gene provides the missing end. V gene TRBV20-1 combines with J gene TRBJ2-1; perhaps TRBD2 as D (5 bases). Germline V lookup: CDR1 DFQATT, CDR2 SNEGSKA (reference sequence). Trimming cost V 6 bases and J 6 bases, with 15 bases left between them. This CDR3 comprises 13 residues. The CDR3 spells CSAEPTLANEQFF. The DNA read from the CDR3 is TGCAGTGCCGAACCGACCCTAGCCAATGAG.

On this clone itself: The read terminates 3 residues ahead of where the CDR3 ends, so the germline J gene completes it. The chain joins TRBV20-1 to TRBJ2-3, with a tentative D call TRBD2 (5 bases). Trimming took 3 bases from V and 0 from J, leaving 13 bases between them. The germline gives CDR1 DFQATT, CDR2 SNEGSKA (reference sequence). CDR3 size: 15 residues. The sequenced CDR3 bases are TGCAGTGCTAGCCAGCGCGGAGGTAGCACAGATACG. Translating it yields CSASQRGGSTDT. The whole CDR3 protein reads CSASQRGGSTDTQYF.

To note about this clone: The CDR3 goes on 3 residues after the read ends, and that part is filled in from the germline J gene. The chain carries TRBV18 and TRBJ2-5; 12 bases align to TRBD2. This CDR3 is built from 16 residues. Trimming cost V 4 bases and J 1 base; bases outside gene matches: 4. In germline, CDR1 is KGHSH, CDR2 LQKENI. CDR3 sequence reads: CASSQTSGSPQETQYF. The DNA read from the CDR3 is TGTGCCAGCTCACAGACTAGCGGGAGCCCCCAAGAGACC.

About this clone itself: The CDR3 extends 3 residues past the end of the read, so its final part is completed from the germline J gene. V and J are TRBV11-3 and TRBJ2-1; D may be TRBD2 (5 bases). CDR3 size: 15 residues. Trimming took 1 base from V and 0 from J, leaving 7 bases between them. Per germline, CDR1 SGHNT and CDR2 YENEEA. CDR3 sequence reads: CASSLGRGSYNEQFF. The part of the CDR3 DNA that was read is TGTGCCAGCAGCTTAGGTCGGGGCTCCTACAATGAG. The complete variable domain, with remaining parts taken from reference TRBV11-3 and TRBJ2-1, reads EAGVVQSPRYKIIEKKQPVAFWCNPISGHNTLYWYLQNLGQGPELLIRYENEEAVDDSQLPKDRFSAERLKGVDSTLKIQPAELGDSAVYLCASSLGRGSYNEQFFGPGTRLTVL.

Turning to this clone: The read is 3 residues too short to cover the CDR3 end, so that end is filled in from the germline J gene. The V gene is TRBV30, the J gene TRBJ1-2; D ambiguous. CDR3 length: 13 residues. Germline V gene sequence: CDR1 GTSNPN, CDR2 SVGIG (reference sequence). The CDR3 loop reads CAWSARRDNDYTF. Partial CDR3 DNA: TGTGCCTGGAGTGCCCGGCGCGACAATGAC.

For this clone: The CDR3 end is not reached by the read, which stops 3 residues before it; the germline J gene fills it in. V gene TRBV11-3 combines with J gene TRBJ2-5; 8 bases are a match to TRBD1. The CDR3 contains 15 residues. V shed 1 base, J shed 5 bases, and the junction held 6 bases outside the gene matches. Germline V CDR1 and CDR2: SGHNT, YENEEA. CDR3 residues: CASSLAGGEGETQYF. CDR3 DNA (partial): TGTGCCAGCAGCTTAGCAGGGGGCGAGGGGGAGACC.